A single sample is the source of the 24 T cell receptor beta chains below, sequenced in a study of CD8 T cells in Susac syndrome. With random hexamers, reverse transcription was performed on about 0.5 to 1 ug of RNA. MiXCR, run by TCRdb on the immunoSEQ multiplex PCR reads, gives a single entry per CDR3 protein. The table includes roughly 190,000 distinct CDR3 sequences, roughly 95% detected once. Sequenced: CD4+ T cells from PBMCs. These receptors all stem from a human donor with Susac syndrome.

This chain links TRBV5-1 with TRBJ2-7; 10 bases agree with TRBD2. Looked up from germline, CDR1 is SGHRS and CDR2 is YFSETQ. After removal of 7 bases from V and 1 base from J, the junction contained 2 bases not matched to a gene. The CDR3 spans 13 residues. In nucleotides, the CDR3 is TGCGCCAGCCGTAGCGGGGGGTCCTACGAGCAGTACTTC. It is translated as CASRSGGSYEQYF.

J is TRBJ1-4 and V is TRBV28; D perhaps matches TRBD1 (6 bases). The CDR3 is 15 residues long. V was cut by 10 bases and J by 3 bases, with 18 bases left in between. Germline assignment: CDR1 MDHEN and CDR2 SYDVKM. This CDR3 is CATSSGGAANEKLFF. The CDR3 DNA is TGTGCCACCTCTTCGGGGGGGGCGGCTAATGAAAAACTGTTTTTT.

The chain links TRBV6-2 or TRBV6-3 to TRBJ2-1; 8 nucleotides agree with TRBD2. This CDR3 is built from 15 residues. The ends lost 6 bases at V and 2 bases at J; junction bases unmatched: 6. Germline V gene data show CDR1 as MNHEY and CDR2 as SVGEGT. The CDR3 reads CASSFGGATYNEQFF. The DNA of the CDR3 is TGTGCCAGCAGCTTCGGGGGGGCGACCTACAATGAGCAGTTCTTC.

The gene calls are TRBV5-5 and TRBJ2-7; 10 bases line up with TRBD2. This CDR3 spans 16 amino acids. V was pared by 3 bases and J by 3 bases, with 9 bases of the junction left unmatched. Germline V gives CDR1 SGHKS, CDR2 YYEKEE (reference sequence). The CDR3 loop is CASSSTSGMGYYEQYF. CDR3 DNA sequence: TGTGCCAGCAGCTCCACTAGCGGGATGGGGTACTACGAGCAGTACTTC.

This clonotype has only one observation. CDR3 in amino acids: CASSQDLAGEAFF. The CDR3 bases are TGCGCCAGCAGCCAAGATCTGGCAGGCGAGGCTTTCTTT. This rearrangement joins TRBV4-1 to TRBJ1-1, with D uncertain. The V end was cut by 0 bases, the J end by 11 bases, with 13 bases between. Germline CDR1 is MGHRA and CDR2 is YSYEKL. This CDR3 has 13 amino acids.

The V and J genes are TRBV12-5 and TRBJ1-5; no clear D gene. Germline CDR1 and CDR2: LGHNT and FRNRAP. V was cut by 0 bases and J by 2 bases, with 11 bases left in between. The CDR3 has 16 amino acids. The CDR3 protein is CASGLVLLTGNQPQHF. CDR3 sequence (DNA): TGTGCTAGTGGTTTGGTACTGCTGACTGGCAATCAGCCCCAGCATTTT.

V is TRBV18 and J is TRBJ1-5; a possible D gene is TRBD1 (6 bases). Looked up from germline, CDR1 is KGHSH and CDR2 is LQKENI. The CDR3 runs to 15 residues. With 2 bases removed from V and 3 bases from J, the gap between germline ends came to 11 bases. This chain's CDR3 is CASSPETGNNQPQHF. Here the CDR3 DNA reads TGTGCCAGCTCACCAGAGACAGGTAACAATCAGCCCCAGCATTTT.

This chain links TRBV30 with TRBJ1-5, with 10 bases aligning to TRBD1. With V trimmed by 6 bases and J by 7 bases, 6 bases remained unmatched. This CDR3 is built from 13 residues. Germline-derived CDR1 and CDR2 are GTSNPN and SVGIG (reference sequence). For the CDR3, the DNA is TGTGCCTGTGACAGGGGGCTTTACCAGCCCCAGCATTTT. It specifies CACDRGLYQPQHF.

The DNA of the CDR3 is TGTGCCAGCAGCTTGTCGGGGAGGGTATCCTACGAGCAGTACTTC. Its protein product is CASSLSGRVSYEQYF. J is TRBJ2-7 and V is TRBV11-1; 7 nucleotides match TRBD2. Looked up from germline, CDR1 is SGHAT and CDR2 is FQDESV (reference sequence). The CDR3 has 15 residues. Germline trimming cut 3 bases from V and 1 base from J; bases unmatched to any gene: 6.

The chain carries TRBV27 and TRBJ1-5, with 7 bases matching TRBD1. J gave up 1 base and V 5 bases, and 5 bases lay outside the gene matches. The CDR3 has 15 amino acids. Germline values: CDR1 MNHEY, CDR2 SMNVEV (reference sequence). CDR3 amino acids: CASSVLTGSNQPQHF. The CDR3 DNA sequence: TGTGCCAGCAGTGTTCTGACAGGGAGCAATCAGCCCCAGCATTTT.

The V gene is TRBV30, the J gene TRBJ1-1, with TRBD1 identical over 9 bases. CDR3 length equals 13 residues. The V gene's germline CDR1 is GTSNPN and CDR2 SVGIG (reference sequence). V shed 5 bases, J shed 2 bases, and the junction held 3 bases outside the gene matches. CDR3: CAWGQGFNTEAFF. The CDR3 DNA reads TGTGCCTGGGGACAGGGGTTTAACACTGAAGCTTTCTTT.

The chain carries TRBV4-1 and TRBJ2-7; D tentatively fits TRBD1 or TRBD2 (5 bases each). Germline values: CDR1 MGHRA, CDR2 YSYEKL. V was shortened by 4 bases and J by 2 bases, with 9 bases between the two germline ends. The CDR3 totals 13 residues. The CDR3 DNA is TGCGCCAGCAGCCGGGACCTCACCTACGAGCAGTACTTC. Translating it yields CASSRDLTYEQYF.

The chain carries TRBV6-2 or TRBV6-3 and TRBJ2-1; TRBD2 matches at 12 bases. Germline V CDR1 and CDR2: MNHEY, SVGEGT. This CDR3 contains 16 residues. V lost 6 bases to trimming and J lost 1 base; unmatched junction nucleotides: 4. The CDR3 loop reads CASRPTSGGSYNEQFF. CDR3 coding DNA: TGTGCCAGCAGGCCTACTAGCGGGGGGTCCTACAATGAGCAGTTCTTC.

The CDR3 sequence: CASSHRQGADNSPLHF. The DNA for the CDR3 is TGTGCCAGCAGCCATAGACAGGGGGCTGATAATTCACCCCTCCACTTT. The rearrangement links TRBV3-1 to TRBJ1-6; 10 nucleotides align to TRBD1. Germline-derived CDR1 and CDR2 are LGHDT and YNNKEL (reference sequence). This CDR3 spans 16 amino acids. J gave up 5 bases and V 3 bases, and 4 bases lay outside the gene matches.

The chain links TRBV12-3 or TRBV12-4 to TRBJ2-3; D is unresolved. There are 12 residues in the CDR3. V was pared by 6 bases and J by 8 bases, with 12 bases between. CDR3 DNA: TGTGCCAGCAGCCTCTTGTCGGGTACGCAGTATTTT. It specifies CASSLLSGTQYF.

CDR3 nucleotide sequence: TGTGCCAGCAGTAAAACAGGGGGCAAAAACATTCAGTACTTC. Translating it yields CASSKTGGKNIQYF. V and J are TRBV25-1 and TRBJ2-4; 8 bases line up with TRBD1. This CDR3 has 14 amino acids. V shed 5 bases and J 3 bases; nucleotides not matched to a gene: 3. CDR1 and CDR2 (germline): MGHDK, SYGVNS.

The rearrangement links TRBV25-1 to TRBJ1-2; 7 nucleotides agree with TRBD1. Germline V gene data show CDR1 as MGHDK and CDR2 as SYGVNS. J gave up 7 bases and V 6 bases, and 20 bases lay outside the gene matches. The CDR3 sequence is 17 residues long. CDR3 DNA sequence: TGTGCCAGCAGCGCCCCTTTCCCGACAGGGAGCATAGGTGGCTACACCTTC. Protein sequence: CASSAPFPTGSIGGYTF.

The V call is TRBV6-1, the J call TRBJ2-1; D is unclear. Deletions cut 6 bases from V and 7 bases from J, with 22 bases between. CDR3 length equals 16 residues. Germline loops: CDR1 MNHNS, CDR2 SASEGT. The CDR3 sequence: CASSHQVTLRGNEQFF. CDR3 coding DNA: TGTGCCAGCAGCCACCAGGTGACCCTTAGAGGTAATGAGCAGTTCTTC.

This sequence joins TRBV24-1 and TRBJ2-3; the match to TRBD2 covers 10 bases. The germline gives CDR1 KGHDR, CDR2 SFDVKD. The CDR3 covers 18 residues. V lost 6 bases and J lost 1; bases outside the gene matches: 12. The CDR3 DNA reads TGTGCCACCAGTCCATCAGCGGGGGGGCCTTTCGGCACAGATACGCAGTATTTT. It yields the protein CATSPSAGGPFGTDTQYF.

The gene calls are TRBV29-1 and TRBJ2-7; 9 bases line up with TRBD1. The CDR3 consists of 15 residues. The germline V gene encodes CDR1 SQVTM and CDR2 ANQGSEA. Trimming cost V 1 base and J 2 bases; bases outside gene matches: 6. The CDR3 DNA is TGCAGCGTTGAAGGGGGGACAGGGCGTACCTACGAGCAGTACTTC. Amino acids: CSVEGGTGRTYEQYF.

This clonotype was seen just once. The chain links TRBV11-2 to TRBJ2-7, with D perhaps being TRBD1 or TRBD2 (5 bases each). CDR3 length: 13 residues. V was clipped by 0 bases and J by 5 bases, with 8 bases between them. The germline V gene encodes CDR1 SGHAT and CDR2 FQNNGV. In nucleotides, the CDR3 is TGTGCCAGCAGCTTAGACAGGGAGAACGAGCAGTACTTC. This codes for CASSLDRENEQYF.

Here the CDR3 DNA reads TGTGCCTTTAGGGCGCTAGAGACCCAGTACTTC. Its protein is CAFRALETQYF. This sequence joins TRBV30 and TRBJ2-5; D is unresolved. Germline V gene sequence: CDR1 GTSNPN, CDR2 SVGIG (reference sequence). CDR3 length: 11 residues. The V end was cut by 7 bases, the J end by 4 bases, with 10 bases between.

The chain joins TRBV2 to TRBJ1-2, with 8 bases matching TRBD1. Germline loops: CDR1 SNHLY, CDR2 FYNNEI. V lost 8 bases, J lost 4 bases, and 6 bases stayed unmatched. CDR3 length equals 13 residues. The CDR3 region has the DNA TGTGCCAGCGGTGGACAGGGCCCCTATGGCTACACCTTC. Translating it yields CASGGQGPYGYTF.

The chain couples TRBV27 to TRBJ2-1; TRBD1 is a possible D gene (7 bases). This CDR3 is built from 15 residues. CDR1 MNHEY and CDR2 SMNVEV come from the germline V gene (reference sequence). The V end was cut by 2 bases, the J end by 0 bases, with 8 bases between. The DNA of the CDR3 is TGTGCCAGCAGTTTACAGGGGGGCTCCTACAATGAGCAGTTCTTC. Residues: CASSLQGGSYNEQFF.